Below, 13 T cell receptor beta chains from the same sample are listed, as sequenced in a study of cytomegalovirus exposure and HLA in healthy donors. Use of 60 Vbeta and 13 Jbeta primers characterized the PCR. Clones were read by immunoSEQ multiplex PCR, and TCRdb kept only the in-frame ones, dropping some. Among 150,000 or so clones listed, more than 60% were seen once. The sequenced material came from PBMCs. These receptors were collected from a woman aged 40 to 50 in good health and CMV-seronegative.

The V gene is TRBV7-9, the J gene TRBJ2-7, with 8 bases fitting TRBD2. J was trimmed by 6 bases and V by 5 bases; bases with no gene match: 3. Germline V gene data show CDR1 as SEHNR and CDR2 as FQNEAQ (reference sequence). The CDR3 runs 12 residues. The CDR3: CASSRAGAEQYF. The CDR3 nucleotides are TGTGCCAGCAGCCGAGCGGGAGCCGAGCAGTACTTC.

The rearrangement links TRBV10-1 to TRBJ2-1; TRBD2 matches at 9 bases. In germline, CDR1 is WNHNN, CDR2 SYGVQD (reference sequence). The CDR3 consists of 14 residues. V lost 9 bases, J lost 15 bases, and 18 bases stayed unmatched. CDR3 nucleotide sequence: TGCGCCAGTAGTAGGGGACTAGCCGGGGCGGGCCGGTTCTTC. It codes for CASSRGLAGAGRFF.

V usage is TRBV7-8 and J usage is TRBJ1-2; tentative D call: TRBD1 (6 bases). The CDR3 runs 15 residues. Germline lookup yields CDR1 SGHVS and CDR2 FQNEAQ. V gave up 0 bases and J gave up 7 bases, with 15 bases separating them. This CDR3 is CASSLAVGARSGYTF. The DNA of the CDR3 is TGTGCCAGCAGCTTAGCTGTGGGGGCGCGCAGTGGCTACACCTTC.

The J gene is TRBJ1-6, the V gene TRBV5-1, with a weak D call TRBD1 (5 bases). This CDR3 is built from 16 residues. The germline CDR1 and CDR2 sequences are SGHRS and YFSETQ. V lost 2 bases and J lost 9, with 18 bases in between. CDR3 DNA: TGCGCCAGCAGCTTCTCGTCCGGCCCGGGGGGTTCACCCCTCCACTTT. It codes for CASSFSSGPGGSPLHF.

The chain couples TRBV19 to TRBJ2-7, with 8 bases identical to TRBD1. V gave up 9 bases and J gave up 0 bases; unmatched junction bases: 10. Per germline, CDR1 LNHDA and CDR2 SQIVND (reference sequence). The CDR3 spans 15 residues. The CDR3 DNA reads TGTGCCAGCCAGGACAGGGCTAGAAGCTCCTACGAGCAGTACTTC. Its protein product is CASQDRARSSYEQYF. Using reference TRBV19 and TRBJ2-7 for the parts outside the CDR3, the full variable domain is DGGITQSPKYLFRKEGQNVTLSCEQNLNHDAMYWYRQDPGQGLRLIYYSQIVNDFQKGDIAEGYSVSREKKESFPLTVTSAQKNPTAFYLCASQDRARSSYEQYFGPGTRLTVT.

V gene TRBV28 combines with J gene TRBJ2-7; 7 bases match TRBD1. This CDR3 region has 14 residues. In germline, CDR1 is MDHEN, CDR2 SYDVKM. Trimming cost V 6 bases and J 0 bases; bases outside gene matches: 5. The CDR3 region is CASSLGGSSYEQYF. For the CDR3, the DNA is TGTGCCAGCAGCCTAGGGGGCAGCTCCTACGAGCAGTACTTC. Filled out from reference TRBV28 and TRBJ2-7, the complete variable domain reads DVKVTQSSRYLVKRTGEKVFLECVQDMDHENMFWYRQDPGLGLRLIYFSYDVKMKEKGDIPEGYSVSREKKERFSLILESASTNQTSMYLCASSLGGSSYEQYFGPGTRLTVT.

The chain joins TRBV6-1 to TRBJ1-2; 7 bases align to TRBD1. V lost 6 bases to trimming and J lost 4 bases; unmatched junction nucleotides: 5. The length of the CDR3 is 13 residues. CDR1 and CDR2 (germline): MNHNS, SASEGT. CDR3 coding DNA: TGTGCCAGCAGAACGACAGGGTTCTATGGCTACACCTTC. It specifies CASRTTGFYGYTF.

The chain joins TRBV10-3 to TRBJ1-1; maybe TRBD1 (5 bases). V lost 0 bases and J 11 bases, leaving 10 bases between the germline ends. CDR1 and CDR2 from the germline V gene are ENHRY and SYGVKD. The CDR3 contains 12 residues. The CDR3 here is CAISESDKGAFF. In nucleotides, the CDR3 is TGTGCCATCAGTGAGTCGGACAAGGGTGCTTTCTTT.

This clone turned up a few times. The rearrangement uses TRBV27 and TRBJ1-2, with D possibly being TRBD1 (5 bases). Trimming took 3 bases from V and 4 from J, leaving 15 bases between them. This CDR3 spans 15 amino acids. Germline V lookup: CDR1 MNHEY, CDR2 SMNVEV (reference sequence). For the CDR3, the DNA is TGTGCCAGCAGTTTCGTTGACAGCTCTTCCTATGGCTACACCTTC. Protein product: CASSFVDSSSYGYTF.

The rearrangement uses TRBV7-6 and TRBJ2-3, with a weak D call TRBD2 (5 bases). Germline loops: CDR1 SGHVS, CDR2 FNYEAQ. Deletions cut 5 bases from V and 2 bases from J, with 17 bases between. The CDR3 length is 16 residues. For the CDR3, the DNA is TGTGCCAGCAGCCCAACTAGGTCCCCCCCCACAGATACGCAGTATTTT. It codes for CASSPTRSPPTDTQYF. Filled out from reference TRBV7-6 and TRBJ2-3, the complete variable domain reads GAGVSQSPRYKVTKRGQDVALRCDPISGHVSLYWYRQALGQGPEFLTYFNYEAQQDKSGLPNDRFSAERPEGSISTLTIQRTEQRDSAMYRCASSPTRSPPTDTQYFGPGTRLTVL.

The V and J genes are TRBV6-1 and TRBJ1-2, with 12 bases identical to TRBD1. Germline CDR1 MNHNS, CDR2 SASEGT. CDR3 size: 15 residues. V was pared by 6 bases and J by 1 base, with 3 bases of the junction left unmatched. The CDR3 DNA sequence: TGTGCCAGCAGGGGACAGGGGGCAGGTAACTATGGCTACACCTTC. Translating gives CASRGQGAGNYGYTF.

The chain couples TRBV6-4 to TRBJ1-1, with D maybe TRBD1 (5 bases). Germline loops: CDR1 MRHNA, CDR2 SNTAGT. The CDR3 covers 14 residues. V lost 4 bases, J lost 3 bases, and 12 bases lay in between. This CDR3 is CASSVQGGDTEAFF. The DNA of the CDR3 is TGTGCCAGCAGTGTTCAGGGCGGGGACACTGAAGCTTTCTTT.

V gene TRBV5-1 combines with J gene TRBJ2-7; 7 bases align to TRBD1. J was trimmed by 4 bases and V by 4 bases; bases with no gene match: 8. From germline, CDR1 is SGHRS and CDR2 YFSETQ. The CDR3 totals 14 residues. In nucleotides, the CDR3 is TGCGCCAGCAGCCATGGGACAGAATTATACGAGCAGTACTTC. Its translation is CASSHGTELYEQYF.